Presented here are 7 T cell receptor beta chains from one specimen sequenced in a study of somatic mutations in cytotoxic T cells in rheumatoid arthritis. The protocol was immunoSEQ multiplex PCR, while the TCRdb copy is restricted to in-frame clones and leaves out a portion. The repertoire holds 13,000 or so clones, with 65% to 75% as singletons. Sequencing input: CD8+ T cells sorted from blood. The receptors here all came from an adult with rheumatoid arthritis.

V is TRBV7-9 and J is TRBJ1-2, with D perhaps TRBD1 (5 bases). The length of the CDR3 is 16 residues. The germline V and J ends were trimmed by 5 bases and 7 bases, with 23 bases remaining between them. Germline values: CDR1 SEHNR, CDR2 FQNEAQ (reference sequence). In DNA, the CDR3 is TGTGCCAGCAGCCCCGAAACCACCCACAGGAGGGGTGGCTACACCTTC. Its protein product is CASSPETTHRRGGYTF.

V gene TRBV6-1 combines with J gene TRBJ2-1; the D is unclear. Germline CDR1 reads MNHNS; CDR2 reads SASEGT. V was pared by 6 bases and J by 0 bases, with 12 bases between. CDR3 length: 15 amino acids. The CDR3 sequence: CASSPDGSSYNEQFF. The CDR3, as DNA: TGTGCCAGCAGCCCTGACGGAAGCTCCTACAATGAGCAGTTCTTC.

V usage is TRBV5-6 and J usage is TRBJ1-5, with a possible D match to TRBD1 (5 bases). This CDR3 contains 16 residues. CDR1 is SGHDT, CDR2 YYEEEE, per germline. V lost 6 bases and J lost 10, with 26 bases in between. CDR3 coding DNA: TGTGCCAGCATCACTATAGCGGGACGGGTTATTTACCCCCAGCATTTT. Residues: CASITIAGRVIYPQHF.

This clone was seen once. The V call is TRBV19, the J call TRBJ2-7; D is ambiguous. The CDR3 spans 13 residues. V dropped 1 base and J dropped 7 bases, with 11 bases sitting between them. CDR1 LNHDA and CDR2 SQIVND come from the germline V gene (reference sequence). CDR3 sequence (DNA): TGTGCCAGTAGTATAGGACATCCCACTGAGCAGTACTTC. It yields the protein CASSIGHPTEQYF.

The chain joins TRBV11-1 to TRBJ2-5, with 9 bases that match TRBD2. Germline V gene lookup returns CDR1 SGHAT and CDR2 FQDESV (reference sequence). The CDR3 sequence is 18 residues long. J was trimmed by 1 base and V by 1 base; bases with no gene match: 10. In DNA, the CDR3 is TGTGCCAGCAGCTTAGGCGGTGGAGCGGGGGGCGCCCAAGAGACCCAGTACTTC. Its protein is CASSLGGGAGGAQETQYF.

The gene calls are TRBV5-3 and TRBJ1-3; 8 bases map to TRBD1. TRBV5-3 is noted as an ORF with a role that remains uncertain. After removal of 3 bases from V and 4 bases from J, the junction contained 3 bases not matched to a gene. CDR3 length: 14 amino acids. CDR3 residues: CARSSQGAGNTIYF. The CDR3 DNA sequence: TGTGCCAGAAGCTCCCAGGGGGCAGGAAACACCATATATTTT.

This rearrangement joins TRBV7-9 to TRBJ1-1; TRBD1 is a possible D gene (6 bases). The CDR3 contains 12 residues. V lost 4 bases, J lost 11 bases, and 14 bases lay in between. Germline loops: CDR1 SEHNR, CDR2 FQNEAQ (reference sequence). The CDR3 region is CASSSPTGRAFF. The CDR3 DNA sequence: TGTGCCAGCAGCTCCCCCACAGGGCGCGCTTTCTTT.